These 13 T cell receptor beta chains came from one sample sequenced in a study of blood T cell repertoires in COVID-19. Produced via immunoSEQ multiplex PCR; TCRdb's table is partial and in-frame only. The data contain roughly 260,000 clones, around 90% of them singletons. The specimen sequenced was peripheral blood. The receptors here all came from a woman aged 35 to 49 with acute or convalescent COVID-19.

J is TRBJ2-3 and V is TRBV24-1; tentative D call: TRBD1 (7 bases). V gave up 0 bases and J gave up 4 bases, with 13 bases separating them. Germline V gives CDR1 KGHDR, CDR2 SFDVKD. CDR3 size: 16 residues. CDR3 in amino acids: CATSDLAGQIPDTQYF. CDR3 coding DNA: TGTGCCACCAGTGATTTGGCGGGACAGATCCCAGATACGCAGTATTTT.

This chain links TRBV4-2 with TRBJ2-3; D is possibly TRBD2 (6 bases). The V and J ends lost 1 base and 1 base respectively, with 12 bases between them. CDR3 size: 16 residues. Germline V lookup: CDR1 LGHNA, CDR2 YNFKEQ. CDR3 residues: CASSQGGRGRTDTQYF. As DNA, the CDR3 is TGTGCCAGCAGCCAAGGAGGGCGGGGACGCACAGATACGCAGTATTTT.

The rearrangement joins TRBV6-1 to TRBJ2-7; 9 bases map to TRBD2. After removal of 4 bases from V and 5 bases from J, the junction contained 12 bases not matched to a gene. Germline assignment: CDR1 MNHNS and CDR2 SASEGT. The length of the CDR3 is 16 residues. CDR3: CASSAARGGAKNEQYV. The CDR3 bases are TGTGCCAGCAGTGCAGCGCGGGGGGGCGCGAAGAACGAGCAGTACGTC.

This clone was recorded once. The CDR3 DNA reads as TGTGCCAGCAGTGAGACCGGGACAGGGGCCTATGGCTACACCTTC. Amino acids: CASSETGTGAYGYTF. The rearrangement uses TRBV25-1 and TRBJ1-2, with 10 bases lining up with TRBD1. Germline values: CDR1 MGHDK, CDR2 SYGVNS. This CDR3 contains 15 residues. V was clipped by 3 bases and J by 4 bases; unmatched bases: 5.

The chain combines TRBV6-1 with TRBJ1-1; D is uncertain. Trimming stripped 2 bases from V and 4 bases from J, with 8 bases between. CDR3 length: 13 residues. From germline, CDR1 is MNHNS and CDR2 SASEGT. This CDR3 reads CASSEMVATEAFF. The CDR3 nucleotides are TGTGCCAGCAGTGAAATGGTGGCCACTGAAGCTTTCTTT.

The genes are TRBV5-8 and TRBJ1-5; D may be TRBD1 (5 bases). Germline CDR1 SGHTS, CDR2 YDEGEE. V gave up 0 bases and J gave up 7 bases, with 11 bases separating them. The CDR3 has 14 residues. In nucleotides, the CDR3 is TGTGCCAGCAGCTTGGCCAGGGCCCGCCAGCCCCAGCATTTT. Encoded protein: CASSLARARQPQHF.

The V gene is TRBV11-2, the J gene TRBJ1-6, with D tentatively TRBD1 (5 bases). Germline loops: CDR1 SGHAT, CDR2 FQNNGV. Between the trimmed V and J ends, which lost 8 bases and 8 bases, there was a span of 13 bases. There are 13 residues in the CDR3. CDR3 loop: CASQGESHSPLHF. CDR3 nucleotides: TGTGCCAGCCAAGGGGAATCTCATTCACCCCTCCACTTT.

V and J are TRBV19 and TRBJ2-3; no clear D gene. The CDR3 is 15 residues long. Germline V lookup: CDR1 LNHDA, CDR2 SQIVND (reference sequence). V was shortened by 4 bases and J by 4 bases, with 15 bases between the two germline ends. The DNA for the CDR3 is TGTGCCAGTAGTACGAAAGACTGGTCTGCAGATACGCAGTATTTT. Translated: CASSTKDWSADTQYF. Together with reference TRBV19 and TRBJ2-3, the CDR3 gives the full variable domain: DGGITQSPKYLFRKEGQNVTLSCEQNLNHDAMYWYRQDPGQGLRLIYYSQIVNDFQKGDIAEGYSVSREKKESFPLTVTSAQKNPTAFYLCASSTKDWSADTQYFGPGTRLTVL.

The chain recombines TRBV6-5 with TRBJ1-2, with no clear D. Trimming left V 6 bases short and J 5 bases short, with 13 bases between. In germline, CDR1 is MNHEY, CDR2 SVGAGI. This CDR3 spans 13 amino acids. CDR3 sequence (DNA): TGTGCCAGCAGCCGAGGGAGTCGGTATGGCTACACCTTC. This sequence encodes CASSRGSRYGYTF.

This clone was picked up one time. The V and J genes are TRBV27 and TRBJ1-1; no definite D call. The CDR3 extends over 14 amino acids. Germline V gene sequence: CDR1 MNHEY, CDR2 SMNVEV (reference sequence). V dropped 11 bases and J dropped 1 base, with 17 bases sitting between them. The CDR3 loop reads CAAGPLGRNTEAFF. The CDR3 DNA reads TGTGCCGCAGGACCCTTGGGGAGGAACACTGAAGCTTTCTTT.

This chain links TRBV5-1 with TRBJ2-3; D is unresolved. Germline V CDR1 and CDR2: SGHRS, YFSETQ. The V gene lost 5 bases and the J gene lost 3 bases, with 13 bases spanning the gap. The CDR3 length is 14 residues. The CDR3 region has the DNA TGCGCCAGCAGTCCTTCCCGTTCTACAGATACGCAGTATTTT. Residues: CASSPSRSTDTQYF.

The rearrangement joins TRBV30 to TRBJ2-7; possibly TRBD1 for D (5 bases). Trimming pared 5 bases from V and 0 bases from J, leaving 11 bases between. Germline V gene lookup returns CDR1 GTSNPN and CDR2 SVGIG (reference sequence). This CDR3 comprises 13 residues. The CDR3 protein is CAWGRQSSYEQYV. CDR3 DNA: TGTGCCTGGGGACGACAGAGCTCCTACGAGCAGTACGTC.

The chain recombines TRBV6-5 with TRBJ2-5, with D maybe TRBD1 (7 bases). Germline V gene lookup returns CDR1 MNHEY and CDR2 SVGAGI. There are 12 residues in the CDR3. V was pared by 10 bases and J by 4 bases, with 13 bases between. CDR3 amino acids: CATSRGAETQYF. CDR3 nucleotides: TGTGCCACCAGCAGGGGGGCAGAGACCCAGTACTTC.